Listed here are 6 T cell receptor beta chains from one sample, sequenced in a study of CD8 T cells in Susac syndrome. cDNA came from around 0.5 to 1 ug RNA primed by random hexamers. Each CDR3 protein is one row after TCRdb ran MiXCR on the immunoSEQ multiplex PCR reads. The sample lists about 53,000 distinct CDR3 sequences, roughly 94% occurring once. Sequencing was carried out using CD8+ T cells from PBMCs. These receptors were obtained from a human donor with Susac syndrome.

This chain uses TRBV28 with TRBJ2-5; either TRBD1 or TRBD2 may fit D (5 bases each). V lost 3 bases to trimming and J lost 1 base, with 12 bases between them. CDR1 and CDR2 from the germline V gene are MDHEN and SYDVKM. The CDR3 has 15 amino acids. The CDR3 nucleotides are TGTGCCAGCAGTTTGCCGGGGCCCGTCCAAGAGACCCAGTACTTC. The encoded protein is CASSLPGPVQETQYF.

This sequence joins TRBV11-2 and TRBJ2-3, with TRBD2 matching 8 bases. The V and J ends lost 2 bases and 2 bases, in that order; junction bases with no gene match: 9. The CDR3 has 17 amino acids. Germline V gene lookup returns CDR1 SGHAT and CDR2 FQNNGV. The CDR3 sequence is CASSLYGGAHITDTQYF. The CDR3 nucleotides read TGTGCCAGCAGCTTATACGGGGGGGCCCATATCACAGATACGCAGTATTTT.

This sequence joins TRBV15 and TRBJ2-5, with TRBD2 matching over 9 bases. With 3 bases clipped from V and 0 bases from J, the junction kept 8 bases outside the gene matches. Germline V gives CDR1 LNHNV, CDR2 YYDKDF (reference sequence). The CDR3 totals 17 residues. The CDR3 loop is CATSSPGRGGYQETQYF. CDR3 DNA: TGTGCCACCAGCAGCCCAGGGCGGGGGGGGTACCAAGAGACCCAGTACTTC.

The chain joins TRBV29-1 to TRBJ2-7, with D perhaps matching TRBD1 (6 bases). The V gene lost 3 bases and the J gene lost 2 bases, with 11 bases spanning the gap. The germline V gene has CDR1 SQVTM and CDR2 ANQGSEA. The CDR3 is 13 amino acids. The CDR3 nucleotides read TGCAGCGTTGAGGTGGCAGGGGCCTACGAGCAGTACTTC. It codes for CSVEVAGAYEQYF.

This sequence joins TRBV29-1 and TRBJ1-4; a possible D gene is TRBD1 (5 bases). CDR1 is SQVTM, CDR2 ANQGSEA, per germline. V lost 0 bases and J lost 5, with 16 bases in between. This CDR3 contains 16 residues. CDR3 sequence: CSVEDQTGLQNEKLFF. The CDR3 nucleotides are TGCAGCGTTGAAGATCAGACGGGACTGCAAAATGAAAAACTGTTTTTT.

The CDR3 DNA is TGTGCCAGCAGCCCCCAGAGGAACACCGGGGAGCTGTTTTTT. Translated, it gives CASSPQRNTGELFF. The chain combines TRBV14 with TRBJ2-2; D ambiguous. The CDR3 totals 14 residues. Between the trimmed V and J ends, which lost 4 bases and 1 base, there was a span of 7 bases. Germline V CDR1 and CDR2: SGHDN, FVKESK.